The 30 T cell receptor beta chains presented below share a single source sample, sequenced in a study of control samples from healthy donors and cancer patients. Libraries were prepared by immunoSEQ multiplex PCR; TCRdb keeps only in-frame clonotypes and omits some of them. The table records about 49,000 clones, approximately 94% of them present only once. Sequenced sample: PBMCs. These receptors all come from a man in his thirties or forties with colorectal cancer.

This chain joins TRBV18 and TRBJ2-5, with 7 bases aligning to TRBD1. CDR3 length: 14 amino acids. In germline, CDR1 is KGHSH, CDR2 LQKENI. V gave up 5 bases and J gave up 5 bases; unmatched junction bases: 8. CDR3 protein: CASSFRQGRETQYF. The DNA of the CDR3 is TGTGCCAGCTCATTCCGACAGGGCAGGGAGACCCAGTACTTC.

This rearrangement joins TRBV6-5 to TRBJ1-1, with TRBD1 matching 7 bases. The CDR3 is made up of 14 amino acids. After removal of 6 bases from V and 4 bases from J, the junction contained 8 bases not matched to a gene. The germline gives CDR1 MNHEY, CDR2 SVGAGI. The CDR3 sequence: CASRLPGQTTEAFF. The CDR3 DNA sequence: TGTGCCAGCAGGTTGCCGGGACAGACCACTGAAGCTTTCTTT.

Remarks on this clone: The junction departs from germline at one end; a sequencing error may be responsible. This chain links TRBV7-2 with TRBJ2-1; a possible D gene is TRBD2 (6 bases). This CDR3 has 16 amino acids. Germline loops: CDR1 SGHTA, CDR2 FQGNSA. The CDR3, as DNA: TGTGCCAGCACCTTAAACGGGGGTCTTGAAAACAATGAGCAGTTCTTC. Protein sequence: CASTLNGGLENNEQFF.

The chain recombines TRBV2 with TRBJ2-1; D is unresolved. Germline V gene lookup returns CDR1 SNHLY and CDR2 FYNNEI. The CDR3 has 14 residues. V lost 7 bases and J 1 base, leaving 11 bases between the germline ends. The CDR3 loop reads CASTQDPSYNEQFF. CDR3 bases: TGTGCCAGCACCCAAGATCCATCCTACAATGAGCAGTTCTTC. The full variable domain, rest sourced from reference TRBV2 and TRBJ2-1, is EPEVTQTPSHQVTQMGQEVILRCVPISNHLYFYWYRQILGQKVEFLVSFYNNEISEKSEIFDDQFSVERPDGSNFTLKIRSTKLEDSAMYFCASTQDPSYNEQFFGPGTRLTVL.

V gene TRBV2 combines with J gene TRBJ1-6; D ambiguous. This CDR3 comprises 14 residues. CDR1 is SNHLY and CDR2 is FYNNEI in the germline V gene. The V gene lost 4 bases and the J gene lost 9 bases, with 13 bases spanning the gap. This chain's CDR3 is CASSVYSEGSPLHF. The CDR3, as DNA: TGTGCCAGCAGTGTTTACTCAGAGGGTTCACCCCTCCACTTT.

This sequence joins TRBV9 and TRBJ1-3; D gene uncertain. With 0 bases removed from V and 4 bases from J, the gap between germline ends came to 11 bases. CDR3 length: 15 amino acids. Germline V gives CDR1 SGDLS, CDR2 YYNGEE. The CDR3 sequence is CASSVGAQSGNTIYF. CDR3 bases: TGTGCCAGCAGCGTAGGGGCGCAGTCCGGAAACACCATATATTTT.

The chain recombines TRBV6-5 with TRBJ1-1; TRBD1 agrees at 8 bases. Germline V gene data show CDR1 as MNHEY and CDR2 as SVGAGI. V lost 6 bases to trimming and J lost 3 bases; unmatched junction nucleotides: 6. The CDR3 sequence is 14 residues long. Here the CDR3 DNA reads TGTGCCAGCAGCCCCGGACAGGGATACACTGAAGCTTTCTTT. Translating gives CASSPGQGYTEAFF.

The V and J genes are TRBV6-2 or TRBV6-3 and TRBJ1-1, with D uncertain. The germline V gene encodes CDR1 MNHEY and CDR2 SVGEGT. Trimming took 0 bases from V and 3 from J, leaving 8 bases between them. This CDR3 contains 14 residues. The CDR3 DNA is TGTGCCAGCAGTTACTCGGAGGAGTACACTGAAGCTTTCTTT. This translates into CASSYSEEYTEAFF.

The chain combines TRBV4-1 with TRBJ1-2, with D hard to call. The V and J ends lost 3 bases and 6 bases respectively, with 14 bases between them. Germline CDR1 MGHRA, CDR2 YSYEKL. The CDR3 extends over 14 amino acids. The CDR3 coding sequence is TGCGCCAGCAGCCATGTCACGTGGGGAGATGGCTACACCTTC. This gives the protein CASSHVTWGDGYTF.

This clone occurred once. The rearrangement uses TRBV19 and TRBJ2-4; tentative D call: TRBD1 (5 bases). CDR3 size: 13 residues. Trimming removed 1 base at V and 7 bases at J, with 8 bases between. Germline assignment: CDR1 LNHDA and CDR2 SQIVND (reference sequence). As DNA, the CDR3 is TGTGCCAGTAGTATAGGTAGGGGTAACATTCAGTACTTC. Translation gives CASSIGRGNIQYF.

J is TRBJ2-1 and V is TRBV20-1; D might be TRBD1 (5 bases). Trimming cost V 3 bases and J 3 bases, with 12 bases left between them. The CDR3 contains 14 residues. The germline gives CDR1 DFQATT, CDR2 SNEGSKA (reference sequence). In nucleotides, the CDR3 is TGCAGTGCTAGTCGACAGCTAAACTACAATGAGCAGTTCTTC. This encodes CSASRQLNYNEQFF.

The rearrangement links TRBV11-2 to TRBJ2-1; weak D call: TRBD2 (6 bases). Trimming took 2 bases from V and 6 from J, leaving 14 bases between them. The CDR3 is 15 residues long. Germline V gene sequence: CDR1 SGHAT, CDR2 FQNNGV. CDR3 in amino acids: CASSLTGRRGNEQFF. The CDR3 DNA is TGTGCCAGCAGCTTAACCGGACGGCGGGGCAATGAGCAGTTCTTC.

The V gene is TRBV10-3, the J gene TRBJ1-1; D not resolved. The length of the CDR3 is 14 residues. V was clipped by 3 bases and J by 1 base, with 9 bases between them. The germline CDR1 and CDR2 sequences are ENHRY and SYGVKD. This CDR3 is CAISDTPTNTEAFF. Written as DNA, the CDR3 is TGTGCCATCAGTGATACACCGACGAACACTGAAGCTTTCTTT.

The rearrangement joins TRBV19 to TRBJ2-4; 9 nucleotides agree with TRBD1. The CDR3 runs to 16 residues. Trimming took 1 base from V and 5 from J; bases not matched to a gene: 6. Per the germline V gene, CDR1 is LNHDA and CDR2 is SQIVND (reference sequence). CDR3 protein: CASSIAGTGSQNIQYF. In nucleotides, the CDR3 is TGTGCCAGTAGTATAGCGGGGACAGGGAGCCAAAACATTCAGTACTTC.

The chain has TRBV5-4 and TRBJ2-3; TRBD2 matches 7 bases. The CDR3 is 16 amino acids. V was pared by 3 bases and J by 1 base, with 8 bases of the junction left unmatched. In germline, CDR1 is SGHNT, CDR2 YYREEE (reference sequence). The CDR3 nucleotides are TGTGCCAGCAGCTGGGGGAGGGGCCGAGGCACAGATACGCAGTATTTT. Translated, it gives CASSWGRGRGTDTQYF.

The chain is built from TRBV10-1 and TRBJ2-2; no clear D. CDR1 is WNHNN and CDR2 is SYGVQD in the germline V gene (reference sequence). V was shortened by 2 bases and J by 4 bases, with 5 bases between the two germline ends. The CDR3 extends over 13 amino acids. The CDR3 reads CASSEGPTGELFF. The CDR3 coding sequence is TGCGCCAGCAGTGAGGGTCCCACCGGGGAGCTGTTTTTT.

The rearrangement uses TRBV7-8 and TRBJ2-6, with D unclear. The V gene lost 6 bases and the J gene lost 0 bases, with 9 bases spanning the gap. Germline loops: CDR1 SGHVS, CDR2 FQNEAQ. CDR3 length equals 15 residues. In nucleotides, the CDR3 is TGTGCCAGCAGTCCCATGGACTCTGGGGCCAACGTCCTGACTTTC. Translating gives CASSPMDSGANVLTF.

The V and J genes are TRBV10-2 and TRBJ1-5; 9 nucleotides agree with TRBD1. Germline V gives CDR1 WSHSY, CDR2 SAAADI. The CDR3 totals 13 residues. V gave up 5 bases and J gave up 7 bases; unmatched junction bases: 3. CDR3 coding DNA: TGCGCCAGCAGTCCCGGGACAGGGCAGCCCCAGCATTTT. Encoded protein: CASSPGTGQPQHF.

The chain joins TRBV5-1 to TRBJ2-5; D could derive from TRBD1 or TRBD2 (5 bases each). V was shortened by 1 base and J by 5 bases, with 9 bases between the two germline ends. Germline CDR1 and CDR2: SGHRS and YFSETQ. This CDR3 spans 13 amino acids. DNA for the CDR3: TGCGCCAGCAGCTTGAGAGGGGAGGAGACCCAGTACTTC. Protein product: CASSLRGEETQYF.

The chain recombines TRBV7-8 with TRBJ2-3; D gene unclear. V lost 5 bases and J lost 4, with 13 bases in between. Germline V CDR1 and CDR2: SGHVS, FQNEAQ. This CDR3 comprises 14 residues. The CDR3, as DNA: TGTGCCAGCAGCCCGAGACTCCCGGCAGATACGCAGTATTTT. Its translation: CASSPRLPADTQYF.

CDR3 DNA sequence: TGTGCCAGCACACCGGGACAAATCTACGAGCAGTACTTC. Its translation is CASTPGQIYEQYF. The rearrangement uses TRBV12-3 or TRBV12-4 and TRBJ2-7, with TRBD1 as a possible D gene (6 bases). The CDR3 loop spans 13 amino acids. V was pared by 7 bases and J by 3 bases, with 13 bases between.

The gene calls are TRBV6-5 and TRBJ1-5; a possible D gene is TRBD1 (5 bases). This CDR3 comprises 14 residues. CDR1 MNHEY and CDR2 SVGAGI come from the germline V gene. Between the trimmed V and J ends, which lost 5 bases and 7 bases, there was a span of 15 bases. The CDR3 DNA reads TGTGCCAGCAGTCACGCGGTGGGGCAGCAGCCCCAGCATTTT. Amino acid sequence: CASSHAVGQQPQHF.

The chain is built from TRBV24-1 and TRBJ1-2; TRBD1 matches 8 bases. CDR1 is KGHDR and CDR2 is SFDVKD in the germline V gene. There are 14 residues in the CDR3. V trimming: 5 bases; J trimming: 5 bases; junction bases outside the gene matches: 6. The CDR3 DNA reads TGTGCCACCAGTGGGGGAGGACAGGGTTATGGCTACACCTTC. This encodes CATSGGGQGYGYTF.

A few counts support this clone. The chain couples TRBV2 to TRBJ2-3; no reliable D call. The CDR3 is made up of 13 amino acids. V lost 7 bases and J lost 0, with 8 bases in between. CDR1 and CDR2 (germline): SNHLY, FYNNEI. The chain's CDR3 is CASKTLSTDTQYF. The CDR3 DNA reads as TGTGCCAGCAAAACCCTGAGCACAGATACGCAGTATTTT.

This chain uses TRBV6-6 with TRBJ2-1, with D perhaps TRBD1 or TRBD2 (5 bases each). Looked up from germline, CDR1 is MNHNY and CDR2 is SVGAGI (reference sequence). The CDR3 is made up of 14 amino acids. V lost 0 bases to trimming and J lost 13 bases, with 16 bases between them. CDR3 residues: CASSYSGEQRDQFF. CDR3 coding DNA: TGTGCCAGCAGTTACTCCGGAGAGCAAAGGGACCAGTTCTTC.

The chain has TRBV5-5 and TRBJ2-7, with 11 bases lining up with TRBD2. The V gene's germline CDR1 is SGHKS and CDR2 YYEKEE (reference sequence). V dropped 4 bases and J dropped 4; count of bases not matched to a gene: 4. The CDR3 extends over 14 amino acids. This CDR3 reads CASSSTSGGYEQYV. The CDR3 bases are TGTGCCAGCAGCAGTACTAGCGGGGGTTACGAGCAGTACGTC.

The CDR3 DNA reads TGTGCCAGTCGGGGCGGGGGGACTCCCCAAGAGACCCAGTACTTC. It translates to CASRGGGTPQETQYF. The rearrangement joins TRBV19 to TRBJ2-5; 8 bases fit TRBD2. V dropped 8 bases and J dropped 1; count of bases not matched to a gene: 9. Germline V lookup: CDR1 LNHDA, CDR2 SQIVND (reference sequence). CDR3 length equals 15 residues.

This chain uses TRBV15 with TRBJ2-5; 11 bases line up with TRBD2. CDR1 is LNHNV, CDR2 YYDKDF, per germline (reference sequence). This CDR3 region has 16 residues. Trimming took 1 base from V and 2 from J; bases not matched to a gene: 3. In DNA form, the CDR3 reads TGTGCCACCAGCAGAGGTGGACTAGCGGGTCAAGAGACCCAGTACTTC. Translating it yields CATSRGGLAGQETQYF.

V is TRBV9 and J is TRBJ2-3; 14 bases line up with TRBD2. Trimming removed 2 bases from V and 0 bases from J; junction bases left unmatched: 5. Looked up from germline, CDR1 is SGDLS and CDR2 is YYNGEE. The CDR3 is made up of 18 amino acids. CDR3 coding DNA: TGTGCCAGCAGCGTCCAGGGACTAGCGGGGGTTAGCACAGATACGCAGTATTTT. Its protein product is CASSVQGLAGVSTDTQYF.

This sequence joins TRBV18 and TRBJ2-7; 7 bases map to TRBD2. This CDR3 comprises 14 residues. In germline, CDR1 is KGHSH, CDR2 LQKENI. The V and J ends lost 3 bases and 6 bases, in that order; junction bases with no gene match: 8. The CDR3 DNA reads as TGTGCCAGCTCACCCGCGGCGGGAGCGGTCGAGCAGTACTTC. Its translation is CASSPAAGAVEQYF.